One and the same sample provided the 9 T cell receptor beta chains below, sequenced in a study of shared clonotypes between healthy human individuals. Cells designated naive CD8 were CD45RO-negative and were positively selected for CCR7, with terminally differentiated effector memory CD45RA+ cells excluded. Some clones are missing from TCRdb's copy, which holds only in-frame ones; the method was immunoSEQ multiplex PCR. This repertoire shows about 2,200,000 clones, just over 90% found once; its top ten account for 1.5% to 2%. Input material: naive CD8+ T cells from PBMCs. The receptors stem from a man younger than 35 in good health. Some clones in this sample may be carry-over from other donors' samples.

The chain carries TRBV7-3 and TRBJ2-6; TRBD2 matches at 10 bases. V lost 5 bases and J lost 0; bases outside the gene matches: 7. CDR3 size: 18 residues. Looked up from germline, CDR1 is SGHTA and CDR2 is FQGTGA. The CDR3 is CASSLLLAGASGANVLTF. CDR3 nucleotide sequence: TGTGCCAGCAGCCTACTTCTAGCGGGAGCCTCTGGGGCCAACGTCCTGACTTTC.

The chain couples TRBV7-8 to TRBJ2-3; D assignment may be TRBD1 or TRBD2 (5 bases each). The length of the CDR3 is 16 residues. Trimming shortened V by 5 bases and J by 1 base, and 16 bases separated the two germline ends. The V gene's germline CDR1 is SGHVS and CDR2 FQNEAQ. The CDR3, as DNA: TGTGCCAGCAGCCGCCTCGGGACGTACCGCACAGATACGCAGTATTTT. As protein: CASSRLGTYRTDTQYF.

V usage is TRBV7-2 and J usage is TRBJ2-7; the match to TRBD1 covers 7 bases. The CDR3 runs to 13 residues. Germline V gene lookup returns CDR1 SGHTA and CDR2 FQGNSA. The trim removed 5 bases at V and 3 bases at J, leaving 4 bases unmatched. This CDR3 is CASSATGVYEQYF. CDR3 sequence (DNA): TGTGCCAGCAGCGCCACAGGGGTCTACGAGCAGTACTTC.

The chain employs TRBV6-1 and TRBJ2-5; D uncertain. Germline V gene data show CDR1 as MNHNS and CDR2 as SASEGT. This CDR3 is 12 amino acids long. V was trimmed by 1 base and J by 4 bases, leaving 4 bases between them. Here the CDR3 reads CASSEVRETQYF. The CDR3, as DNA: TGTGCCAGCAGTGAAGTCCGAGAGACCCAGTACTTC.

The chain employs TRBV4-1 and TRBJ2-1; D may be TRBD1 or TRBD2 (6 bases each). Deletions cut 6 bases from V and 6 bases from J, with 18 bases between. This CDR3 has 15 amino acids. The germline CDR1 and CDR2 sequences are MGHRA and YSYEKL. CDR3 sequence (DNA): TGCGCCAGCAGTCCCTCCGCTAAGGGGGGCAATGAGCAGTTCTTC. Protein: CASSPSAKGGNEQFF.

The chain links TRBV5-1 to TRBJ1-1; 9 positions agree with TRBD1. The J segment lost 7 bases and the V segment lost 5 bases, leaving 9 bases of the junction unmatched. The germline CDR1 and CDR2 sequences are SGHRS and YFSETQ. CDR3 size: 14 residues. CDR3 DNA sequence: TGCGCCAGCAGAGAGAGGGGGGACAGGGATGAAGCTTTCTTT. It is translated as CASRERGDRDEAFF.

This chain uses TRBV28 with TRBJ1-1; possibly TRBD1 for D (5 bases). This CDR3 has 15 residues. V shed 2 bases and J shed 1 base, with 11 bases lying between them. CDR1 MDHEN and CDR2 SYDVKM come from the germline V gene. CDR3 sequence reads: CASSLNIGGNTEAFF. CDR3 DNA sequence: TGTGCCAGCAGTTTAAATATCGGGGGGAACACTGAAGCTTTCTTT.

In the case of this clone: Other DNA sequences within the sample encode an identical CDR3. The chain joins TRBV19 to TRBJ2-7; D gene uncertain. Germline-derived CDR1 and CDR2 are LNHDA and SQIVND (reference sequence). The V end was cut by 5 bases, the J end by 0 bases, with 8 bases between. The CDR3 is made up of 13 amino acids. In DNA, the CDR3 is TGTGCCAGTAGTGAACGGGCCTCCTACGAGCAGTACTTC. Its protein is CASSERASYEQYF.

The chain combines TRBV14 with TRBJ1-2; D is unresolved. The CDR3 spans 15 residues. The germline V gene encodes CDR1 SGHDN and CDR2 FVKESK. V was trimmed by 0 bases and J by 1 base, leaving 9 bases between them. The CDR3 reads CASSQDWRDNYGYTF. Here the CDR3 DNA reads TGTGCCAGCAGCCAAGATTGGAGGGATAACTATGGCTACACCTTC.